The present T cell receptor (beta chain) was sequenced within a study of cytotoxic CD8 clonotypes in ibrutinib-treated CLL. V was trimmed by 7 bases and J by 2 bases, leaving 14 bases between them. CDR1 is SQVTM, CDR2 ANQGSEA, per germline. This CDR3 region has 13 residues. On this clone itself: Its target is not known.

Overall study findings and caveats: The study found clonality rose at ibrutinib response, then fell toward baseline at progression. Samples were collected at differing times from sustained-remission and progressing patients.

The repertoire was sequenced with immunoSEQ multiplex PCR; TCRdb's copy has only in-frame clones and lacks some. The data contain around 70,000 clones, 90% of them singletons. V and J are TRBV29-1 and TRBJ1-2, with a weak D call TRBD1 (6 bases). Sample: PBMCs, taken after 12 months of ibrutinib treatment. The TCR originated in a human donor with chronic lymphocytic leukemia. CDR3: CSAGGQGNYGYTF. The CDR3 DNA reads TGCAGCGCCGGGGGGCAGGGGAACTATGGCTACACCTTC.